This TCR beta chain is drawn from a study of blood T cells in healthy people across ages. Study overall: Using template switching, researchers captured about one barcoded beta molecule for each two T cells. The study's findings and limits: No one knew whether donors had CMV, which possibly confounded expanded clonotype changes. TCR beta diversity correlated strongly with naive T cell percentage.

This clonotype appeared a few times. Its antigen is unknown. Alongside a J-beta primer mix, a sample-barcoded 5' primer served in a second PCR lasting roughly 6 to 11 cycles. Each CDR3 protein gets one entry after TCRdb re-called the 5' RACE reads with MiXCR. The sample lists fewer than 1.5 million distinct CDR3 sequences, 35% to 45% occurring once. Germline loops: CDR1 MNHNY, CDR2 SVGAGI (reference sequence). V shed 10 bases and J shed 1 base, with 17 bases lying between them. The CDR3 runs to 15 residues. The chain combines TRBV6-6 with TRBJ2-1; D remains ambiguous. This sequence was found in a woman between 18 and 29 years old in good health. Sequenced: blood. The CDR3 DNA sequence: TGTGCCACGAATCTGGCGGAGCCTTCCTACAATGAGCAGTTCTTC. Protein product: CATNLAEPSYNEQFF.